This T cell receptor (beta chain) was sequenced for a study of blood T cell repertoires in COVID-19. Turning to the study itself: There were acute and convalescent COVID-19 samples, and they came from the United States, Italy and Spain. In each case, the material was cDNA or gDNA derived from T cells, B-cell-depleted T cells, or PBMCs.

Sequenced by immunoSEQ multiplex PCR; TCRdb stores in-frame clones only, minus some. The sample has 140,000 to 150,000 clones; 65% to 85% are singletons. Participants reported their clinical history, and cohort assignment relied on those reports. V dropped 5 bases and J dropped 0 bases, with 14 bases sitting between them. Germline CDR1 reads MRHNA; CDR2 reads SNTAGT. CDR3 length equals 17 residues. The V call is TRBV6-4, the J call TRBJ1-6; tentatively, D is TRBD1 (5 bases). Sample: PBMCs or T cells enriched from blood (not recorded which). The receptor was derived from a woman in her forties or fifties who had been exposed to COVID-19. The CDR3 DNA is TGTGCCAGCAGTCGCCTCGGGGGGAGCTCCTATAATTCACCCCTCCACTTT. Amino acids: CASSRLGGSSYNSPLHF.